A single sample gave rise to the 16 T cell receptor beta chains below, sequenced in a study of blood T cell repertoires in COVID-19. Profiled with immunoSEQ multiplex PCR; TCRdb holds only in-frame clones, not every one. Of a few hundred thousand clones in the sample, roughly nine tenths were seen once. The sample was PBMCs or T cells enriched from blood (not recorded which). All receptors come from a middle-aged woman who had been exposed to COVID-19.

The rearrangement uses TRBV6-5 and TRBJ1-2; perhaps TRBD1 as D (5 bases). Germline loops: CDR1 MNHEY, CDR2 SVGAGI. The CDR3 has 13 residues. With 7 bases removed from V and 5 bases from J, the gap between germline ends came to 14 bases. CDR3 bases: TGTGCCAGCACTCCTACGGGGGAGTATGGCTACACCTTC. As protein: CASTPTGEYGYTF.

The gene calls are TRBV2 and TRBJ2-5; D unclear. V was clipped by 10 bases and J by 3 bases, with 18 bases between them. The CDR3 consists of 14 residues. Germline V gene lookup returns CDR1 SNHLY and CDR2 FYNNEI. CDR3 loop: CATRPERLKETQYF. Written as DNA, the CDR3 is TGTGCCACCCGACCAGAGAGGTTGAAAGAGACCCAGTACTTC.

The J gene is TRBJ2-3, the V gene TRBV2, with TRBD2 matching 7 bases. V lost 3 bases, J lost 5 bases, and 8 bases stayed unmatched. CDR1 and CDR2 (germline): SNHLY, FYNNEI. CDR3 length: 15 amino acids. CDR3 residues: CASSELTPGGDTQYF. CDR3 coding DNA: TGTGCCAGCAGTGAGCTCACCCCGGGGGGAGATACGCAGTATTTT.

This clone was observed a single time. The chain links TRBV5-1 to TRBJ1-1; D is possibly TRBD1 (6 bases). Germline V CDR1 and CDR2: SGHRS, YFSETQ. The CDR3 runs 15 residues. Deletions cut 4 bases from V and 1 base from J, with 14 bases between. CDR3 nucleotides: TGCGCCAGCAGCCCCCGGGGGGGGCCGAACACTGAAGCTTTCTTT. This codes for CASSPRGGPNTEAFF.

Concerning this clone itself: Distinct nucleotide sequences in the sample also encode this CDR3. This sequence joins TRBV5-1 and TRBJ1-2; no firm D call. With 0 bases removed from V and 5 bases from J, the gap between germline ends came to 11 bases. The CDR3 totals 14 residues. The germline V gene has CDR1 SGHRS and CDR2 YFSETQ. The CDR3 sequence is CASSLAGGLYGYTF. The CDR3 nucleotides read TGCGCCAGCAGCTTGGCCGGCGGACTATATGGCTACACCTTC.

The rearrangement links TRBV19 to TRBJ1-1, with 9 bases fitting TRBD1. J gave up 7 bases and V 10 bases, and 16 bases lay outside the gene matches. This CDR3 is built from 15 residues. Germline V CDR1 and CDR2: LNHDA, SQIVND (reference sequence). CDR3 in amino acids: CATISRGQGASEAFF. The CDR3, as DNA: TGTGCCACAATATCACGGGGACAGGGAGCGAGTGAAGCTTTCTTT.

The chain has TRBV2 and TRBJ1-4; 9 bases agree with TRBD1. CDR1 is SNHLY and CDR2 is FYNNEI in the germline V gene. Unmatched junction bases numbered 5, after V lost 5 bases and J lost 7 bases. The CDR3 loop spans 14 amino acids. CDR3 loop: CASSHRGLGEKLFF. The CDR3 nucleotides are TGTGCCAGCAGTCACAGGGGGCTAGGTGAAAAACTGTTTTTT.

This clone was counted between two and nine times. The chain has TRBV5-1 and TRBJ2-1; 7 nucleotides line up with TRBD2. CDR1 and CDR2 from the germline V gene are SGHRS and YFSETQ. The junction had 7 bases not matched to a gene; V was cut back by 7 bases and J by 0 bases. The CDR3 loop spans 15 amino acids. CDR3 bases: TGCGCCAGCGCTGCAGCGGGAAGCTCCTACAATGAGCAGTTCTTC. Protein: CASAAAGSSYNEQFF.

This clone has a handful of counts. The chain carries TRBV21-1 and TRBJ2-7; TRBD2 is the table's D call, not checked against the DNA. TRBV21-1 is given as a pseudogene. The CDR3 has 16 residues. The CDR3 region is CASSRGTSGAYYEQYF. CDR3 coding DNA: TGTGCCAGCAGCAGAGGGACTAGCGGGGCTTATTACGAGCAGTACTTC.

V and J are TRBV15 and TRBJ1-2; TRBD1 matches at 7 bases. The CDR3 loop spans 15 amino acids. V lost 2 bases to trimming and J lost 5 bases; unmatched junction nucleotides: 8. Germline lookup yields CDR1 LNHNV and CDR2 YYDKDF (reference sequence). CDR3 DNA: TGTGCCACCAGCAGACCATCAGGGGGGCCATATGGCTACACCTTC. Encoded protein: CATSRPSGGPYGYTF.

This clone was counted a few times. The rearrangement joins TRBV10-1 to TRBJ2-1, with D possibly being TRBD2 (7 bases). Germline values: CDR1 WNHNN, CDR2 SYGVQD (reference sequence). The CDR3 has 13 amino acids. Trimming cost V 5 bases and J 6 bases, with 11 bases left between them. The CDR3 coding sequence is TGCGCCAGCAGTCGGAGGGGGGGCAATGAGCAGTTCTTC. As protein: CASSRRGGNEQFF.

This chain joins TRBV28 and TRBJ2-1, with 8 bases aligning to TRBD2. Trimming removed 1 base from V and 5 bases from J; junction bases left unmatched: 4. The CDR3 spans 15 residues. CDR1 and CDR2 from the germline V gene are MDHEN and SYDVKM. Here the CDR3 reads CASSLFREGHNEQFF. The CDR3 DNA is TGTGCCAGCAGTTTATTCCGGGAGGGCCACAATGAGCAGTTCTTC. The full variable domain, with the rest looked up from reference TRBV28 and TRBJ2-1, is DVKVTQSSRYLVKRTGEKVFLECVQDMDHENMFWYRQDPGLGLRLIYFSYDVKMKEKGDIPEGYSVSREKKERFSLILESASTNQTSMYLCASSLFREGHNEQFFGPGTRLTVL.

This clone was seen a handful of times. The rearrangement joins TRBV2 to TRBJ1-1, with D unresolved. CDR3 length: 14 residues. Trimming pared 4 bases from V and 4 bases from J, leaving 13 bases between. The V gene's germline CDR1 is SNHLY and CDR2 FYNNEI. The CDR3, as DNA: TGTGCCAGCAGTGTGGGTCCGGGTATCACTGAAGCTTTCTTT. Amino acids: CASSVGPGITEAFF.

This chain connects TRBV6-5 to TRBJ1-2, with a weak D call TRBD1 (5 bases). The CDR3 runs to 11 residues. The germline CDR1 and CDR2 sequences are MNHEY and SVGAGI. The CDR3 protein is CAVRAFYGYTF. The DNA for the CDR3 is TGTGCGGTCAGGGCTTTCTATGGCTACACCTTC.

The CDR3, as DNA: TGTGCCAGCAATGGTCCCCGGAATAGCTACAGCGGGAGCTCCTACAATGAGCAGTTCTTC. Translation: CASNGPRNSYSGSSYNEQFF. This chain connects TRBV11-3 to TRBJ2-1; 8 bases map to TRBD2. Unmatched junction bases numbered 20, after V lost 7 bases and J lost 0 bases. The CDR3 is 20 residues long. In germline, CDR1 is SGHNT, CDR2 YENEEA. The complete variable domain, with remaining parts taken from reference TRBV11-3 and TRBJ2-1, reads EAGVVQSPRYKIIEKKQPVAFWCNPISGHNTLYWYLQNLGQGPELLIRYENEEAVDDSQLPKDRFSAERLKGVDSTLKIQPAELGDSAVYLCASNGPRNSYSGSSYNEQFFGPGTRLTVL.

Of note for this clone: An end of the junction differs from the germline gene, which may be a read error. V and J are TRBV4-2 and TRBJ1-2, with D possibly TRBD1 on 5 matching bases. This CDR3 has 17 residues. From germline, CDR1 is LGHNA and CDR2 YNFKEQ. The DNA for the CDR3 is TGTGCCAGCAGCCAAGATACTCGCGGGGGACCTAATTATGGCTACACCTTC. Its translation: CASSQDTRGGPNYGYTF.